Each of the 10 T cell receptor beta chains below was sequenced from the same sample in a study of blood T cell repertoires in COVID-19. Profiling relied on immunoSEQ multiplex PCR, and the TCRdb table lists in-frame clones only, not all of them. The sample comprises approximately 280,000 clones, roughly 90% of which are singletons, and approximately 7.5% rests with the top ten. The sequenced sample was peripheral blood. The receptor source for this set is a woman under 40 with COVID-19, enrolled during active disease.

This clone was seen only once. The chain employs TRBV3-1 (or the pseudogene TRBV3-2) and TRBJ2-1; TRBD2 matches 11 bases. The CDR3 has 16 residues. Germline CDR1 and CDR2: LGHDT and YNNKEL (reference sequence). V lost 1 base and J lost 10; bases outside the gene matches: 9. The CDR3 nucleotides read TGTGCCAGCAGCCAAGCCCAACTAGCGGGAGCTAGGGAGCAGTTCTTC. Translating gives CASSQAQLAGAREQFF.

CDR3 nucleotide sequence: TGTGCCAGCAGCGTAGAGGCGGGACGCACCTACGAGCAGTACTTC. This translates into CASSVEAGRTYEQYF. The chain is built from TRBV9 and TRBJ2-7; TRBD2 might be the D (6 bases). V was pared by 0 bases and J by 2 bases, with 12 bases between. Germline CDR1 is SGDLS and CDR2 is YYNGEE. CDR3 length equals 15 residues.

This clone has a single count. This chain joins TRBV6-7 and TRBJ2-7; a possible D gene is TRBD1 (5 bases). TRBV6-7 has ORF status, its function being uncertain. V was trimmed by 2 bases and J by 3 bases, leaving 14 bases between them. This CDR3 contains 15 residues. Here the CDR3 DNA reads TGTGCCAGCAGTTACGTCAGGGATAAAGACTACGAGCAGTACTTC. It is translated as CASSYVRDKDYEQYF.

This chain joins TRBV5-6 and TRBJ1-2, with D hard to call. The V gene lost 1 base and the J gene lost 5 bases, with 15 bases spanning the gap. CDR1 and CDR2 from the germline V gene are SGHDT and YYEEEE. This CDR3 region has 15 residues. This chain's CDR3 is CASSLFNQETYGYTF. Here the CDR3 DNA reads TGTGCCAGCAGCTTGTTTAATCAAGAGACATATGGCTACACCTTC.

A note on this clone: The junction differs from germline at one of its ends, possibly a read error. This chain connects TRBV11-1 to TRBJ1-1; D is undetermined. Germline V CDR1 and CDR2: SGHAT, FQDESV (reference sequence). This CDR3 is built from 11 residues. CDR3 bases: TGTGCCGGCAGCCCGGGGTCTGAAGCTTTCTTT. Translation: CAGSPGSEAFF.

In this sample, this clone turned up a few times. The CDR3 is CASSLRGGARYQPQHF. CDR3 DNA: TGTGCCAGCAGCCTAAGAGGGGGGGCCCGCTATCAGCCCCAGCATTTT. The V call is TRBV7-8, the J call TRBJ1-5; D is perhaps TRBD1 (6 bases). Germline V lookup: CDR1 SGHVS, CDR2 FQNEAQ. V was clipped by 5 bases and J by 5 bases, with 19 bases between them. The CDR3 covers 16 residues.

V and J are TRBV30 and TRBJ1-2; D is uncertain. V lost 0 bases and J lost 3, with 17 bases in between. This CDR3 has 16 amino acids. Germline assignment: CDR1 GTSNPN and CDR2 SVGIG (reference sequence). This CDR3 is CAWSVRWSPRDYGYTF. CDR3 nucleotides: TGTGCCTGGAGTGTACGTTGGAGCCCGCGGGACTATGGCTACACCTTC.

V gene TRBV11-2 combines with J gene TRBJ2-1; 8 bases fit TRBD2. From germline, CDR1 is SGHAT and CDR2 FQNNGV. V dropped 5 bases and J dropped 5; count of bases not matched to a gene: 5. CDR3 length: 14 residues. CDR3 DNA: TGTGCCAGCAGCCGCTCGGGAGGGGACAATGAGCAGTTCTTC. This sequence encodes CASSRSGGDNEQFF.

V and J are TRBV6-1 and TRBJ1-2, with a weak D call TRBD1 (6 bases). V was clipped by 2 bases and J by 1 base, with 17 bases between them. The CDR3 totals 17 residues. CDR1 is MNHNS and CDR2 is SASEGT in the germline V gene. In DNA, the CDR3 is TGTGCCAGCAGTGAAAGGGGCAGGGGAAAGAATAACTATGGCTACACCTTC. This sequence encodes CASSERGRGKNNYGYTF.

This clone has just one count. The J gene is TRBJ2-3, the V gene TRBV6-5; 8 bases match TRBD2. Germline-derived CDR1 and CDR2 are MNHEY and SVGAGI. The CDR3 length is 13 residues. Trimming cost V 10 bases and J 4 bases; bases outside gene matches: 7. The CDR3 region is CATGTSKSDTQYF. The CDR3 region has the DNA TGTGCCACCGGGACTAGTAAATCAGATACGCAGTATTTT.